The clone carrying this TCR beta chain was counted at least ten times. Its antigen is still unknown. The CDR3 is made up of 17 amino acids. This sample stems from a study of CD8 T cells in ankylosing spondylitis. Study conclusions and caveats: Several highly homologous variants made up a TCR beta motif, and this motif appeared characteristic of ankylosing spondylitis blood. In the blood and synovial fluid of reactive arthritis, some motif variants had been previously reported. Disease-linked clones reportedly concentrated significantly in matched ankylosing spondylitis synovial fluid.

The TCR beta libraries were generated through quantitative 5'-RACE incorporating molecular barcodes. Each CDR3 protein gets one entry after TCRdb re-called the 5' RACE reads with MiXCR. The sample shows approximately 100,000 distinct CDR3 sequences, about 8.3% of them seen only once. This TCR came from a male donor with ankylosing spondylitis or in good health (not recorded which). Input material: blood, either unsorted or a sorted T cell fraction (not recorded which). This rearrangement joins TRBV21-1 to TRBJ2-7; TRBD1, the D gene given by the table, was not confirmed from the DNA. TRBV21-1 is an annotated pseudogene. This CDR3 is CASSRDPGQGGSYEQYF. CDR3 in DNA: TGTGCCAGCAGCAGAGACCCGGGACAGGGTGGTTCCTACGAGCAGTACTTC.